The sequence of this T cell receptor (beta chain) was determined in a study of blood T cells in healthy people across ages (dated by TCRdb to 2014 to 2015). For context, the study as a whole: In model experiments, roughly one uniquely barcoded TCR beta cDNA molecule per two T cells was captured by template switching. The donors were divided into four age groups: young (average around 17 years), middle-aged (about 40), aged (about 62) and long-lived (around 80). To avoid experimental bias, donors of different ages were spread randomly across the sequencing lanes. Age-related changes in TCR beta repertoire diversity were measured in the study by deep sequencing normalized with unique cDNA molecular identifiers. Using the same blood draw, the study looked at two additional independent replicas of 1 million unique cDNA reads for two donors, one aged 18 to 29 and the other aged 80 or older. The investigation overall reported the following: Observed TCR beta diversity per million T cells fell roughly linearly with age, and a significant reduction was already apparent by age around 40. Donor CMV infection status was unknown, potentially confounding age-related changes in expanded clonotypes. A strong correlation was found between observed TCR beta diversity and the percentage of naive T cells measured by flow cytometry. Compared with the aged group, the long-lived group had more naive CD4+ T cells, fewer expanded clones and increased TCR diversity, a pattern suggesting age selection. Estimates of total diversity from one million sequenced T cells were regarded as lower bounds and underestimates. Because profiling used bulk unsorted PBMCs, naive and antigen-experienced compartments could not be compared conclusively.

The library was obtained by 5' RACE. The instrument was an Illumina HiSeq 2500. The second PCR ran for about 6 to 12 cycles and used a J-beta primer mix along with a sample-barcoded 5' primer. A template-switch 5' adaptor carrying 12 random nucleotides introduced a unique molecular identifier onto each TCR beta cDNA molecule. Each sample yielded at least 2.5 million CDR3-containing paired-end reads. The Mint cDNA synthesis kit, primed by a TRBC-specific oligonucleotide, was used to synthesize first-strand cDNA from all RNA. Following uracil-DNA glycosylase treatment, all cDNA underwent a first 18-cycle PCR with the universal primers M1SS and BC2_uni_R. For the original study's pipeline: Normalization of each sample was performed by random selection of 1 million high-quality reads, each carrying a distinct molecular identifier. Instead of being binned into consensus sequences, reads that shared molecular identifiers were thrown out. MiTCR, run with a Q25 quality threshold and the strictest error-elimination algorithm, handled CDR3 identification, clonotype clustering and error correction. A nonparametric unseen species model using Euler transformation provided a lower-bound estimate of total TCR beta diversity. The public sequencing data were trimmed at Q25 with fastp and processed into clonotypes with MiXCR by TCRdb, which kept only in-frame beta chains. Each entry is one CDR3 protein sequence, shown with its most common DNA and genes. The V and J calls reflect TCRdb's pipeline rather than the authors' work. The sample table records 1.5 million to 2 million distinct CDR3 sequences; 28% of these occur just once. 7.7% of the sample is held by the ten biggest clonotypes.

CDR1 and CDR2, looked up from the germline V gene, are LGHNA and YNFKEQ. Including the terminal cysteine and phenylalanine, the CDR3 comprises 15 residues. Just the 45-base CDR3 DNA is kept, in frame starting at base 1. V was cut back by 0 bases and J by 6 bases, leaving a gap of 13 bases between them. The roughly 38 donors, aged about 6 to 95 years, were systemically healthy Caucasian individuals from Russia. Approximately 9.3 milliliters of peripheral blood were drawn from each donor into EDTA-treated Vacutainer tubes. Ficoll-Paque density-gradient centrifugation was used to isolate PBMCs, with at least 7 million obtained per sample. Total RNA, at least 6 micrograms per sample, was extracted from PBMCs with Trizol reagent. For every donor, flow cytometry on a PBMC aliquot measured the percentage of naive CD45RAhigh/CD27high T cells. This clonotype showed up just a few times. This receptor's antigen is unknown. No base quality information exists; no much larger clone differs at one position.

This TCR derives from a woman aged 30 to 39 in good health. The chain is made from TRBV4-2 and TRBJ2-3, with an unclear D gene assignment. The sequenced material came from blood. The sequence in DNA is TGTGCCAGCAGCCAAGAAAGTGAGGTAGGCGATACGCAGTATTTT. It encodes CASSQESEVGDTQYF.